A single sample is the source of the 12 T cell receptor beta chains below, sequenced in a study of cytomegalovirus exposure and HLA in healthy donors. 13 Jbeta primers and 60 Vbeta primers were used for the PCR. TCRdb keeps only in-frame clones here, not all; method: immunoSEQ multiplex PCR. The data hold some 160,000 clones, with about 72% observed a single time. Sequenced: PBMCs. The receptors were sampled from a man aged 40-49 years in good health and CMV-seronegative.

V usage is TRBV5-4 and J usage is TRBJ1-3; D unclear. The V end was cut by 3 bases, the J end by 1 base, with 11 bases between. This CDR3 comprises 15 residues. Germline CDR1 and CDR2: SGHNT and YYREEE (reference sequence). CDR3 region: CASSSPGNSGNTIYF. CDR3 DNA: TGTGCCAGCAGCTCACCCGGGAATTCTGGAAACACCATATATTTT.

The chain combines TRBV15 with TRBJ2-7; possibly TRBD1 for D (6 bases). CDR1 and CDR2 from the germline V gene are LNHNV and YYDKDF (reference sequence). V was cut by 0 bases and J by 2 bases, with 11 bases left in between. The CDR3 is made up of 15 amino acids. In nucleotides, the CDR3 is TGTGCCACCAGCAGAGATCTGGGACACACCTACGAGCAGTACTTC. It encodes CATSRDLGHTYEQYF.

This clone was counted between two and nine times. This rearrangement joins TRBV13 to TRBJ2-5, with 13 nucleotides matching TRBD2. This CDR3 contains 16 residues. V lost 5 bases to trimming and J lost 5 bases; unmatched junction nucleotides: 8. CDR1 is PRHDT, CDR2 FYEKMQ, per germline (reference sequence). As DNA, the CDR3 is TGTGCCAGCAGCCCCTCCGGGACTAGCGGGGTGGAGACCCAGTACTTC. This encodes CASSPSGTSGVETQYF.

The chain employs TRBV4-2 and TRBJ1-5; 7 positions agree with TRBD1. Germline V gene sequence: CDR1 LGHNA, CDR2 YNFKEQ. The length of the CDR3 is 17 residues. With V trimmed by 3 bases and J by 7 bases, 15 bases remained unmatched. CDR3 nucleotides: TGTGCCAGCAGCCATTCGTTACAGGGGTCTTCGGACCAGCCCCAGCATTTT. It yields the protein CASSHSLQGSSDQPQHF.

The chain carries TRBV18 and TRBJ1-2; D gene uncertain. This CDR3 has 15 amino acids. Germline values: CDR1 KGHSH, CDR2 LQKENI. V lost 0 bases, J lost 4 bases, and 12 bases lay in between. The CDR3 coding sequence is TGTGCCAGCTCACCACCGGTGAGAGCGGGCTATGGCTACACCTTC. It encodes CASSPPVRAGYGYTF.

The chain couples TRBV28 to TRBJ2-5; 7 bases are a match to TRBD1. Germline CDR1 is MDHEN and CDR2 is SYDVKM. The CDR3 is 18 residues long. J lost 4 bases, V lost 6 bases, and 20 bases had no gene match. CDR3 bases: TGTGCCAGCAGGGACGAGTTGCGAACAGGGGATGGCCGAGAGACCCAGTACTTC. Its translation is CASRDELRTGDGRETQYF.

The chain couples TRBV7-2 to TRBJ2-1; 14 nucleotides match TRBD2. V lost 2 bases and J lost 7; bases outside the gene matches: 7. This CDR3 region has 17 residues. CDR1 and CDR2 from the germline V gene are SGHTA and FQGNSA. DNA for the CDR3: TGTGCCAGCAGCTTATCGGGACTAGCGGGAGCAGGGAATGAGCAGTTCTTC. Its translation is CASSLSGLAGAGNEQFF. Full variable domain (outside the CDR3, taken from reference TRBV7-2 and TRBJ2-1): GAGVSQSPSNKVTEKGKDVELRCDPISGHTALYWYRQSLGQGLEFLIYFQGNSAPDKSGLPSDRFSAERTGGSVSTLTIQRTQQEDSAVYLCASSLSGLAGAGNEQFFGPGTRLTVL.

The chain employs TRBV5-1 and TRBJ2-3; 10 nucleotides align to TRBD1. V lost 0 bases, J lost 4 bases, and 5 bases stayed unmatched. The germline V gene encodes CDR1 SGHRS and CDR2 YFSETQ. The CDR3 spans 16 residues. Here the CDR3 reads CASSLGDRGRPDTQYF. The CDR3 DNA follows: TGCGCCAGCAGCTTGGGGGACAGGGGAAGGCCAGATACGCAGTATTTT.

The V call is TRBV6-5, the J call TRBJ1-2; D unresolved. In germline, CDR1 is MNHEY, CDR2 SVGAGI. This CDR3 has 15 amino acids. V was pared by 8 bases and J by 1 base, with 17 bases between. CDR3 DNA: TGTGCCAGCGGTTCCAATATAGCGATTAACTATGGCTACACCTTC. This encodes CASGSNIAINYGYTF.

This clone has only one observation. The chain employs TRBV6-1 and TRBJ1-4, with D tentatively TRBD1 (6 bases). The CDR3 has 16 residues. Germline V lookup: CDR1 MNHNS, CDR2 SASEGT. V was pared by 0 bases and J by 4 bases, with 12 bases between. CDR3 bases: TGTGCCAGCAGTGAAGCCCACAGGGTGATTAATGAAAAACTGTTTTTT. It specifies CASSEAHRVINEKLFF.

This clone was seen once. This rearrangement joins TRBV7-6 to TRBJ1-5, with no clear D. CDR3 length equals 15 residues. V was clipped by 9 bases and J by 0 bases, with 15 bases between them. Germline values: CDR1 SGHVS, CDR2 FNYEAQ. CDR3 residues: CARPIILYSNQPQHF. CDR3 DNA sequence: TGTGCCAGGCCGATAATACTTTATAGCAATCAGCCCCAGCATTTT.

The chain links TRBV5-8 to TRBJ2-1; 8 nucleotides match TRBD1. The trim removed 9 bases at V and 5 bases at J, leaving 10 bases unmatched. CDR1 and CDR2 from the germline V gene are SGHTS and YDEGEE. The CDR3 has 14 residues. The CDR3: CAINHRDRHNEQFF. The CDR3 DNA reads as TGTGCCATCAATCATAGGGACAGGCACAATGAGCAGTTCTTC.